This TCR beta chain was sequenced during a study of a mutant IDH1 vaccine in newly diagnosed glioma. CDR1 and CDR2 from the germline V gene are SGHTS and YDEGEE. Trimming cost V 2 bases and J 10 bases, with 10 bases left between them. There are 12 residues in the CDR3. Produced via immunoSEQ multiplex PCR; TCRdb's table is partial and in-frame only. This table has 50,000 to 65,000 clones, 70% to 80% appearing once. Time point reported: baseline, week 1 (first vaccination visit). Treatment noted: pre-vaccination baseline after standard-of-care therapy. The sequences come from PBMCs, collected from a glioma patient treated with radiotherapy, temozolomide or both. V usage is TRBV5-8 and J usage is TRBJ2-1; D may be TRBD2 (5 bases). This clonotype was obtained from a woman between 35 and 50 years old with glioma. The CDR3 here is CASSFDRREQFF. CDR3 DNA sequence: TGTGCCAGCAGCTTTGACCGGAGGGAGCAGTTCTTC.